These 15 T cell receptor beta chains came from one sample sequenced in a study of T cell repertoires in cytomegalovirus infection. Each CDR3 protein is one row after TCRdb ran MiXCR on the reads. The sample has some 800,000 distinct CDR3 sequences; 30% to 35% are singletons. Their recognized antigens are unknown. Specimen: cultured CD8+ T cells from PBMCs, collected from culture after CMV antigen stimulation. Every receptor here comes from a human donor in good health (CMV status not recorded). Some clones in this sample may be carry-over from other donors' samples.

In this sample, this clonotype turned up many times. The chain uses TRBV7-6 and TRBJ1-1; tentative D call: TRBD1 (5 bases). The CDR3 spans 15 residues. Trimming left V 1 base short and J 3 bases short, with 12 bases between. Per germline, CDR1 SGHVS and CDR2 FNYEAQ. For the CDR3, the DNA is TGTGCCAGCAGCTTAGTTACAGGACTCCACACTGAAGCTTTCTTT. Its protein product is CASSLVTGLHTEAFF.

V usage is TRBV27 and J usage is TRBJ1-2; D is possibly TRBD1 (5 bases). The CDR3 covers 17 residues. The germline gives CDR1 MNHEY, CDR2 SMNVEV (reference sequence). Trimming took off 0 bases at V and 2 bases at J, with 16 bases between the two ends. CDR3 in amino acids: CASSLSEGDAGNYGYTF. CDR3 sequence (DNA): TGTGCCAGCAGTTTATCGGAAGGGGATGCTGGGAACTATGGCTACACCTTC.

This rearrangement joins TRBV5-1 to TRBJ2-2; the match to TRBD2 covers 7 bases. The CDR3 totals 16 residues. The germline gives CDR1 SGHRS, CDR2 YFSETQ. V lost 2 bases, J lost 3 bases, and 7 bases stayed unmatched. As DNA, the CDR3 is TGCGCCAGCAGCTTTGGAGCGGGGCCCTACACCGGGGAGCTGTTTTTT. It encodes CASSFGAGPYTGELFF.

This chain connects TRBV9 to TRBJ2-1; the D call may be TRBD1 or TRBD2 (5 bases each). This CDR3 has 16 residues. V was trimmed by 2 bases and J by 0 bases, leaving 12 bases between them. Germline V gene sequence: CDR1 SGDLS, CDR2 YYNGEE. The chain's CDR3 is CASSVSGARSYNEQFF. In DNA, the CDR3 is TGTGCCAGCAGCGTCTCCGGGGCCCGCTCCTACAATGAGCAGTTCTTC. The full variable domain, in which reference TRBV9 and TRBJ2-1 provide the parts outside the CDR3, is DSGVTQTPKHLITATGQRVTLRCSPRSGDLSVYWYQQSLDQGLQFLIQYYNGEERAKGNILERFSAQQFPDLHSELNLSSLELGDSALYFCASSVSGARSYNEQFFGPGTRLTVL.

This clonotype was detected only a few times. The rearrangement links TRBV6-5 to TRBJ2-5; TRBD1 aligns across 9 bases. The CDR3 totals 15 residues. CDR1 MNHEY and CDR2 SVGAGI come from the germline V gene. The trim removed 1 base at V and 5 bases at J, leaving 5 bases unmatched. CDR3 protein: CASSYFDRGFETQYF. DNA of the CDR3: TGTGCCAGCAGTTACTTTGACAGGGGGTTCGAGACCCAGTACTTC.

CDR3 nucleotides: TGTGCCAGCAGCTTAGCAGGGCAGGGCATGGTCTATGGCTACACCTTC. It specifies CASSLAGQGMVYGYTF. The chain uses TRBV7-9 and TRBJ1-2; a weak D match, TRBD1 (5 bases). V dropped 0 bases and J dropped 4 bases, with 15 bases sitting between them. From germline, CDR1 is SEHNR and CDR2 FQNEAQ (reference sequence). The CDR3 contains 16 residues.

This clonotype was detected a few times. This chain uses TRBV14 with TRBJ1-4; D uncertain. The CDR3 loop spans 14 amino acids. The V gene's germline CDR1 is SGHDN and CDR2 FVKESK. V lost 0 bases to trimming and J lost 7 bases, with 9 bases between them. Written as DNA, the CDR3 is TGTGCCAGCAGCCAAGATAAAGAGATTGAAAAACTGTTTTTT. Protein: CASSQDKEIEKLFF. Looking up the rest from reference TRBV14 and TRBJ1-4 gives the full variable domain: EAGVTQFPSHSVIEKGQTVTLRCDPISGHDNLYWYRRVMGKEIKFLLHFVKESKQDESGMPNNRFLAERTGGTYSTLKVQPAELEDSGVYFCASSQDKEIEKLFFGSGTQLSVL.

This clonotype was seen more than once but under ten times. The rearrangement joins TRBV28 to TRBJ2-5, with D hard to call. V dropped 2 bases and J dropped 5 bases, with 9 bases sitting between them. The CDR3 consists of 13 residues. Germline loops: CDR1 MDHEN, CDR2 SYDVKM. This CDR3 is CASSLLLRETQYF. CDR3 sequence (DNA): TGTGCCAGCAGTTTACTTCTGAGGGAGACCCAGTACTTC.

The chain employs TRBV6-5 and TRBJ2-2; 11 bases are a match to TRBD1. The CDR3 is 18 residues long. V gave up 4 bases and J gave up 4 bases; unmatched junction bases: 11. Germline V gene lookup returns CDR1 MNHEY and CDR2 SVGAGI. The CDR3 nucleotides are TGTGCCAGCAGTTCTTCCGCGACCGGGACAGGGGGCACCGGGGAGCTGTTTTTT. Its protein product is CASSSSATGTGGTGELFF.

The rearrangement uses TRBV24-1 and TRBJ2-2; D call uncertain. V was shortened by 9 bases and J by 8 bases, with 12 bases between the two germline ends. CDR3 length: 12 amino acids. The germline V gene encodes CDR1 KGHDR and CDR2 SFDVKD. CDR3 residues: CATGRHSGELFF. The CDR3 coding sequence is TGTGCCACCGGCAGGCATTCGGGGGAGCTGTTTTTT.

CDR3 in amino acids: CASSLSPGGNDYTF. The DNA of the CDR3 is TGTGCCAGCAGCCTTTCCCCAGGGGGCAATGACTACACCTTC. The V call is TRBV12-3 or TRBV12-4, the J call TRBJ1-2, with 8 bases aligning to TRBD1. CDR3 length: 14 residues. The junction had 13 bases not matched to a gene; V was cut back by 6 bases and J by 10 bases.

This clonotype has just a few counts. This rearrangement joins TRBV5-5 to TRBJ1-5, with D tentatively TRBD1 (5 bases). The V gene lost 4 bases and the J gene lost 3 bases, with 8 bases spanning the gap. This CDR3 comprises 13 residues. From germline, CDR1 is SGHKS and CDR2 YYEKEE (reference sequence). In DNA form, the CDR3 reads TGTGCCAGCAGCGGGGACGTCAATCAGCCCCAGCATTTT. Its protein product is CASSGDVNQPQHF.

This chain joins TRBV7-9 and TRBJ1-3; no definite D call. This CDR3 has 13 amino acids. Germline-derived CDR1 and CDR2 are SEHNR and FQNEAQ (reference sequence). Trimming shortened V by 7 bases and J by 4 bases, and 11 bases separated the two germline ends. CDR3 nucleotide sequence: TGTGCCAGCACCCCACACCCGGGAAACACCATATATTTT. It codes for CASTPHPGNTIYF.

The chain couples TRBV29-1 to TRBJ2-1; 10 nucleotides match TRBD2. Trimming cost V 8 bases and J 4 bases; bases outside gene matches: 5. The CDR3 runs to 13 residues. Germline loops: CDR1 SQVTM, CDR2 ANQGSEA. CDR3 bases: TGCAGCTTAAGCGGGGGGGATTACAATGAGCAGTTCTTC. Translating gives CSLSGGDYNEQFF.

This clonotype came up many times. The chain joins TRBV7-6 to TRBJ2-2; D is tentatively TRBD1 or TRBD2 (6 bases each). V gave up 3 bases and J gave up 6 bases, with 11 bases separating them. The CDR3 spans 14 residues. CDR1 and CDR2 (germline): SGHVS, FNYEAQ. DNA for the CDR3: TGTGCCAGCAGCTTTTCGGGGGCCCCCGGGGAGCTGTTTTTT. Protein product: CASSFSGAPGELFF.